A single sample is the source of the 3 T cell receptor beta chains below, sequenced in a study of blood T cells in healthy people across ages. The authors ran a second PCR of 7 to 11 cycles using a sample-barcoded 5' primer and a J-beta primer mix. TCRdb passed the 5' RACE reads through MiXCR, listing each CDR3 protein once. The data contain about 690,000 distinct CDR3 sequences, around 38% of them seen just once; the ten biggest clones take up approximately 29%. Sample: blood. The receptors were gathered from a man older than 75 in good health.

The genes are TRBV20-1 and TRBJ1-4, with D hard to call. CDR1 and CDR2 from the germline V gene are DFQATT and SNEGSKA (reference sequence). V lost 4 bases, J lost 7 bases, and 7 bases lay in between. The CDR3 spans 11 residues. CDR3 in amino acids: CSATRAEKLFF. The CDR3 DNA reads TGCAGTGCTACAAGGGCTGAAAAACTGTTTTTT.

This clonotype occurred a few times. The chain recombines TRBV4-1 with TRBJ1-2, with 7 bases identical to TRBD1. The CDR3 consists of 14 residues. J lost 2 bases, V lost 4 bases, and 4 bases had no gene match. In germline, CDR1 is MGHRA, CDR2 YSYEKL. The CDR3 loop is CASSPTGVNYGYTF. CDR3 coding DNA: TGCGCCAGCAGCCCCACAGGGGTAAACTATGGCTACACCTTC.

A few counts support this clonotype. The rearrangement joins TRBV9 to TRBJ2-5; 9 bases map to TRBD2. The V and J ends lost 3 bases and 0 bases, in that order; junction bases with no gene match: 6. The CDR3 sequence is 16 residues long. Germline V lookup: CDR1 SGDLS, CDR2 YYNGEE. CDR3 region: CASSARLAEHQETQYF. The CDR3 nucleotides are TGTGCCAGCAGCGCGAGACTAGCGGAGCACCAAGAGACCCAGTACTTC.